This TCR beta chain was observed in a study of blood T cell repertoires in COVID-19. On the study more broadly: Specimens from acute and convalescent COVID-19 originated in the United States, Italy and Spain. T cells, B-cell-depleted T cells, or PBMCs provided the cDNA or gDNA that served as material.

CDR1 and CDR2 from the germline V gene are KGHSH and LQKENI. Trimming shortened V by 5 bases and J by 8 bases, and 12 bases separated the two germline ends. The CDR3 runs 13 residues. As handled by the study authors: Amplification of reference gene primers provided the estimated nucleated cell counts. Sequencing was performed with immunoSEQ multiplex PCR; in TCRdb, only in-frame clones are kept and a portion is missing. That table supplies the V and J calls and clone size; D and trimming were determined from the DNA. The sample records about 56,000 clones, roughly 89% being singletons. Patients of the Seattle cohort, enrolled during active infection, were followed longitudinally.

The sample taken for sequencing was peripheral blood. The chain joins TRBV18 to TRBJ1-4, with unresolved D. The clonotype comes from a woman aged 60-70 years with COVID-19, enrolled during active disease. In nucleotides, the CDR3 is TGTGCCAGCTCAACGGACTCGACAGAAAAACTGTTTTTT. Its protein is CASSTDSTEKLFF.